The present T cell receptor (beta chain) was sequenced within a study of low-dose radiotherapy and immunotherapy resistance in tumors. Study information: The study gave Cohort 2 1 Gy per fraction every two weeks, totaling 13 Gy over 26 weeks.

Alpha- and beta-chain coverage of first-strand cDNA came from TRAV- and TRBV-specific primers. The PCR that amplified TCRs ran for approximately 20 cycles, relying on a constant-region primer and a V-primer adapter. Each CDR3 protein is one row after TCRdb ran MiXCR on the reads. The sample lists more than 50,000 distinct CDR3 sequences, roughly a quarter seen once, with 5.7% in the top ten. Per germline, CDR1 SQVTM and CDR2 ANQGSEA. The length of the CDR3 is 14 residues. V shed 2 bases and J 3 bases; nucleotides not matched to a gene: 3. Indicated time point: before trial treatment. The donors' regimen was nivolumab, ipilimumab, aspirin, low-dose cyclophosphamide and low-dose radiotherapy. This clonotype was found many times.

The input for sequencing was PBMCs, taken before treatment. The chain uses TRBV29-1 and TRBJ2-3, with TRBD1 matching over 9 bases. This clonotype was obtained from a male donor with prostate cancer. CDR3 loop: CSVEPGQGTDTQYF. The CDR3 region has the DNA TGCAGCGTTGAACCCGGACAGGGGACAGATACGCAGTATTTT.